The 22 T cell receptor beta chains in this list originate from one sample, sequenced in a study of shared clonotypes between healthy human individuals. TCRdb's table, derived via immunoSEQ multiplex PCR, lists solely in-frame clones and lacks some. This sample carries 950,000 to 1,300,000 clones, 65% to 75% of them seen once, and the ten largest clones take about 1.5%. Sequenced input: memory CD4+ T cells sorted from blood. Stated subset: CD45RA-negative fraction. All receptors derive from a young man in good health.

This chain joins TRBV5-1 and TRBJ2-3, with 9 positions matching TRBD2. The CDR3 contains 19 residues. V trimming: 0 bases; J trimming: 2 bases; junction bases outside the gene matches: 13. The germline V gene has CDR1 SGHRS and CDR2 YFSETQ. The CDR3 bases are TGCGCCAGCAGCTTGGCTCAGCGGGAGGCCGTCCACAACACAGATACGCAGTATTTT. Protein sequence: CASSLAQREAVHNTDTQYF.

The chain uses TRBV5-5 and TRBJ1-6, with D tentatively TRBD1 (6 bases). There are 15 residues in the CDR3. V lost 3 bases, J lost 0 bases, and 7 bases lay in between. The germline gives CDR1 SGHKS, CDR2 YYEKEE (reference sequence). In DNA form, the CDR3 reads TGTGCCAGCAGCTGGGACATCTCCTATAATTCACCCCTCCACTTT. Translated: CASSWDISYNSPLHF.

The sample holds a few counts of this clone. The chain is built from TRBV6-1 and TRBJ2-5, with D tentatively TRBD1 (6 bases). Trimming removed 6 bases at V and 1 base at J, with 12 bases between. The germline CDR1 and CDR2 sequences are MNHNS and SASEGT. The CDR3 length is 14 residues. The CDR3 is CASSTTGSQETQYF. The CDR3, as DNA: TGTGCCAGCAGCACTACAGGGAGCCAAGAGACCCAGTACTTC.

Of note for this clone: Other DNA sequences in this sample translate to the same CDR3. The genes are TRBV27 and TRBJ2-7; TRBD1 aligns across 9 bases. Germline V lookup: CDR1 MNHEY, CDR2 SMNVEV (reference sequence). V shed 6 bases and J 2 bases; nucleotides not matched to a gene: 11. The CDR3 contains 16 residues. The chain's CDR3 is CASSRKPGQGAYEQYF. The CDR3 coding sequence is TGTGCCAGCAGCCGAAAACCGGGACAGGGAGCCTACGAGCAGTACTTC.

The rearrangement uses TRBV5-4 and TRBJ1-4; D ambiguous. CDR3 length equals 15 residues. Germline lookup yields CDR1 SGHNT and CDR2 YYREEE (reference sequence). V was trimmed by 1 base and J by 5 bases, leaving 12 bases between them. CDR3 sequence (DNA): TGTGCCAGCAGCTTGCAAGGGCCACCAAATGAAAAACTGTTTTTT. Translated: CASSLQGPPNEKLFF. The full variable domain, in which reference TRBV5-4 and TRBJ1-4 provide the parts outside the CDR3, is ETGVTQSPTHLIKTRGQQVTLRCSSQSGHNTVSWYQQALGQGPQFIFQYYREEENGRGNFPPRFSGLQFPNYSSELNVNALELDDSALYLCASSLQGPPNEKLFFGSGTQLSVL.

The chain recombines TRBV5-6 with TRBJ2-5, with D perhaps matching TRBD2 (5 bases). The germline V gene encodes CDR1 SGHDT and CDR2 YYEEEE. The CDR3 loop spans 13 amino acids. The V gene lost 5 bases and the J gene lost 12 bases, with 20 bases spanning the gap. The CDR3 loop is CASRDRTDSGEYF. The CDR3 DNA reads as TGTGCCAGCAGAGACCGGACCGATTCCGGGGAGTACTTC.

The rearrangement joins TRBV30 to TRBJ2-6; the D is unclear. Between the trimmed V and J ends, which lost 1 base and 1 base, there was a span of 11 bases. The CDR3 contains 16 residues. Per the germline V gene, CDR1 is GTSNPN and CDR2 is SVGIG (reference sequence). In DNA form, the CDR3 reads TGTGCCTGGAGTGATGGTAAGGCATCTGGGGCCAACGTCCTGACTTTC. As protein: CAWSDGKASGANVLTF.

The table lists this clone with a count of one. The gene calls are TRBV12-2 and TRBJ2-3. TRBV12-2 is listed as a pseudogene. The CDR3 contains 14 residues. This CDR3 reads CASRLSWRTDTQYF. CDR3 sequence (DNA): TGTGCAAGTCGCTTAAGCTGGCGCACAGATACGCAGTATTTT.

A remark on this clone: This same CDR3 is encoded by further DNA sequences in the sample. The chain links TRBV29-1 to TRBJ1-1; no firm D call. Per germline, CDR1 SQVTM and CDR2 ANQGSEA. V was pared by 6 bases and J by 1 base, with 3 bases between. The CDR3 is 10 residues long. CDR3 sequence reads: CSVGNTEAFF. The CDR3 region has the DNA TGCAGCGTCGGGAACACTGAAGCTTTCTTT.

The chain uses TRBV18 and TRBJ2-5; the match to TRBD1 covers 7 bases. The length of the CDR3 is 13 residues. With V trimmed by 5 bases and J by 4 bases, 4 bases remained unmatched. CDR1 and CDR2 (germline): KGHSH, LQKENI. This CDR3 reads CASSSGQLETQYF. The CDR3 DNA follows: TGTGCCAGCTCATCGGGACAGCTAGAGACCCAGTACTTC. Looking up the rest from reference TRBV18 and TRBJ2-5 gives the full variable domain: NAGVMQNPRHLVRRRGQEARLRCSPMKGHSHVYWYRQLPEEGLKFMVYLQKENIIDESGMPKERFSAEFPKEGPSILRIQQVVRGDSAAYFCASSSGQLETQYFGPGTRLLVL.

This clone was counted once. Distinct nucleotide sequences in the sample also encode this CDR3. The CDR3 sequence is CASSSAETQYF. In DNA, the CDR3 is TGTGCCAGCAGCTCTGCCGAGACCCAGTACTTC. The chain carries TRBV7-6 and TRBJ2-5, with unresolved D. The CDR3 spans 11 residues. Per germline, CDR1 SGHVS and CDR2 FNYEAQ. V was trimmed by 4 bases and J by 5 bases, leaving 5 bases between them.

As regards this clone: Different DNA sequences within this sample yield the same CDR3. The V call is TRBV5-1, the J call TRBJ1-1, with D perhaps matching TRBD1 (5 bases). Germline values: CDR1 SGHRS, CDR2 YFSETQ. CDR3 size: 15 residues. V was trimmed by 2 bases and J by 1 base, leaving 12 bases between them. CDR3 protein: CASSLPGQPNTEAFF. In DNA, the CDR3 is TGCGCCAGCAGCTTACCGGGGCAGCCGAACACTGAAGCTTTCTTT.

The CDR3 protein is CASSLAGFEDTQYF. CDR3 nucleotides: TGTGCCAGCAGCTTAGCGGGATTTGAGGATACGCAGTATTTT. The rearrangement uses TRBV7-2 and TRBJ2-3; no reliable D call. With 0 bases removed from V and 6 bases from J, the gap between germline ends came to 10 bases. Germline CDR1 is SGHTA and CDR2 is FQGNSA. The CDR3 length is 14 residues. Based on the CDR3 plus reference TRBV7-2 and TRBJ2-3, the full variable domain is GAGVSQSPSNKVTEKGKDVELRCDPISGHTALYWYRQSLGQGLEFLIYFQGNSAPDKSGLPSDRFSAERTGGSVSTLTIQRTQQEDSAVYLCASSLAGFEDTQYFGPGTRLTVL.

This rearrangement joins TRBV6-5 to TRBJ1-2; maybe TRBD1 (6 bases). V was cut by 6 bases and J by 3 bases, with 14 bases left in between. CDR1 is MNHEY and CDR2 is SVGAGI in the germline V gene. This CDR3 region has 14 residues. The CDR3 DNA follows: TGTGCCAGCAGGGAGGTAGGGGGGGACTATGGCTACACCTTC. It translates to CASREVGGDYGYTF.

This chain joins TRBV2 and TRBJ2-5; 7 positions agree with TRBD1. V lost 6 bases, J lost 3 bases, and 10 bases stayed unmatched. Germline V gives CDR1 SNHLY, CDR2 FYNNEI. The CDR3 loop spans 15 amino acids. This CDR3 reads CASSRTGTDEETQYF. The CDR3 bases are TGTGCCAGCAGCCGTACCGGGACAGATGAAGAGACCCAGTACTTC. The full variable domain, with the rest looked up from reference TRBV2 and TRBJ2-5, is EPEVTQTPSHQVTQMGQEVILRCVPISNHLYFYWYRQILGQKVEFLVSFYNNEISEKSEIFDDQFSVERPDGSNFTLKIRSTKLEDSAMYFCASSRTGTDEETQYFGPGTRLLVL.

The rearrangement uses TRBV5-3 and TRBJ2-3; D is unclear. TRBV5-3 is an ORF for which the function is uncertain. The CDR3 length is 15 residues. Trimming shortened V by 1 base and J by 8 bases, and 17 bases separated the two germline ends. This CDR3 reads CARSLPTLRLRTQYF. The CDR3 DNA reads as TGTGCCAGAAGCTTGCCCACCCTTCGACTCCGTACGCAGTATTTT.

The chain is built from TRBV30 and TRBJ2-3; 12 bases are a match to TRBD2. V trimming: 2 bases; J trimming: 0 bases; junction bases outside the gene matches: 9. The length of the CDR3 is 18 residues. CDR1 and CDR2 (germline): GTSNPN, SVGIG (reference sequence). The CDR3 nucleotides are TGTGCCTGGAGTCACCTAGCGGGAGGGCCCTCTAGCACAGATACGCAGTATTTT. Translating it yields CAWSHLAGGPSSTDTQYF.

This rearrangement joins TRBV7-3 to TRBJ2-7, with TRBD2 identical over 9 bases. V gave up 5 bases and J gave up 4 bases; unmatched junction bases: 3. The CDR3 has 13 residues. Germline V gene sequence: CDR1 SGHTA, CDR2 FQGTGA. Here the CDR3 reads CASSHSGGYEQYF. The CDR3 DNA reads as TGTGCCAGCAGCCATAGCGGGGGTTACGAGCAGTACTTC.

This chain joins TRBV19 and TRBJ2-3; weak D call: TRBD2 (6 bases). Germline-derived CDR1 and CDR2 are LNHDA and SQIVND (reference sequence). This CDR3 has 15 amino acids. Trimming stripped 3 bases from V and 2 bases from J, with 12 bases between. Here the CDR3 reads CASSMGGLNTDTQYF. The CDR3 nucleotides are TGTGCCAGTAGTATGGGGGGACTTAACACAGATACGCAGTATTTT.

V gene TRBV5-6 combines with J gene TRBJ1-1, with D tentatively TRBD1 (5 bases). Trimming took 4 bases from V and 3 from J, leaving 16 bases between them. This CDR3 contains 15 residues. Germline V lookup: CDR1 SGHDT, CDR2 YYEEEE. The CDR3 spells CASSKRKSGYTEAFF. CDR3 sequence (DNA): TGTGCCAGCAGCAAAAGGAAATCAGGGTACACTGAAGCTTTCTTT.

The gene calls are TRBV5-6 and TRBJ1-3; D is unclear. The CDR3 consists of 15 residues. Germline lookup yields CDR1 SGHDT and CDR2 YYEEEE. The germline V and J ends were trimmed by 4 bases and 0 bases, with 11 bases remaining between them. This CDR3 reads CASSLGMNSGNTIYF. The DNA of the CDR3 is TGTGCCAGCAGCCTCGGAATGAACTCTGGAAACACCATATATTTT.

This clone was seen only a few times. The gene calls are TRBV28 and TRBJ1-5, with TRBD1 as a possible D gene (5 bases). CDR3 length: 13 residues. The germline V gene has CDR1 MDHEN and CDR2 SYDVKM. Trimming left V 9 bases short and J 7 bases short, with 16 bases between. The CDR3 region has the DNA TGTGCCAGTATCCCTGGGGCGAACCAGCCCCAGCATTTT. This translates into CASIPGANQPQHF. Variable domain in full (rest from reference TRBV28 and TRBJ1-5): DVKVTQSSRYLVKRTGEKVFLECVQDMDHENMFWYRQDPGLGLRLIYFSYDVKMKEKGDIPEGYSVSREKKERFSLILESASTNQTSMYLCASIPGANQPQHFGDGTRLSIL.